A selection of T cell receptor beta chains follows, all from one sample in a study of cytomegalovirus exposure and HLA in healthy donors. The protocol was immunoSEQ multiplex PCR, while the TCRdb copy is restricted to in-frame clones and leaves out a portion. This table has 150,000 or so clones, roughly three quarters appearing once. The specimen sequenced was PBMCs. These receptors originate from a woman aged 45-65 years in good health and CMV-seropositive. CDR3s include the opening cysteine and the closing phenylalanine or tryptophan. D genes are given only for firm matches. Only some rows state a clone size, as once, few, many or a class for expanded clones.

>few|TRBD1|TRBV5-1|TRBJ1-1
TGCGCCAGCAGCGGTAAGACAGGGTCTAACACTGAAGCTTTCTTT
CASSGKTGSNTEAFF
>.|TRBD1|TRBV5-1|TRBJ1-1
TGCGCCAGCAGCACTCCCAGGACAGGGATGAACACTGAAGCTTTCTTT
CASSTPRTGMNTEAFF
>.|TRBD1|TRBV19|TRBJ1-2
TGTGCCAGTAGTCCAAGACAGGGTAATGCATATGGCTACACCTTC
CASSPRQGNAYGYTF
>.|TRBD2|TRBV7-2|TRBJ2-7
TGTGCCAGCAGCCAAGCGGGGGGGCCGCTCGAGCAGTACTTC
CASSQAGGPLEQYF
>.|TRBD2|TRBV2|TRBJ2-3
TGTGCCACCGAGCGGGGGGGCCAGACAGATACGCAGTATTTT
CATERGGQTDTQYF
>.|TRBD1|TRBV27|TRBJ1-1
TGTGCCAGCAGTTCTATCCTGAGGGACAGTTTGAACACTGAAGCTTTCTTT
CASSSILRDSLNTEAFF
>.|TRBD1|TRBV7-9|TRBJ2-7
TGTGCCAGCAGTTCAGGGGGCTCCTACGAGCAGTACTTC
CASSSGGSYEQYF
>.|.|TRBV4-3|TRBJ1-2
TGCGCCAGCAGCCAAGAGTTCAGGCAGGACCTTAGGGAGGACTATGGCTACACCTTC
CASSQEFRQDLREDYGYTF
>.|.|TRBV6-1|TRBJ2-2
TGTGCCAGCAGCGCAAGGAGAACCGGGGAGCTGTTTTTT
CASSARRTGELFF
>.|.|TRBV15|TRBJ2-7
TGTGCCACCAGCAGCCAGGGAGGCTACGAGCAGTACTTC
CATSSQGGYEQYF
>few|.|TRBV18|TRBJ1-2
TGTGCCAGCTCACCTGACAGTTCTAACTATGGCTACACCTTC
CASSPDSSNYGYTF
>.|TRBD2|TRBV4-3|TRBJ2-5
TGCGCCAGCAGCCCGAGCGGGGGGCACGAGGAGACCCAGTACTTC
CASSPSGGHEETQYF
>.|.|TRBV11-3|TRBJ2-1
TGTGCCAGCAGCTTACAACAGGGCTCCTACAATGAGCAGTTCTTC
CASSLQQGSYNEQFF
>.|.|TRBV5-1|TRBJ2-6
TGCGCCAGCAGCTTCACAGGGTCTGGGGCCAACGTCCTGACTTTC
CASSFTGSGANVLTF
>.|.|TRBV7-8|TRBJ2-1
TGTGCCAGCAGCTTGGGGACAAACTCCTACAATGAGCAGTTCTTC
CASSLGTNSYNEQFF
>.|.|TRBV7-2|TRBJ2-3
TGTGCCAGCAGCTTTAAGCAAGCAGATACGCAGTATTTT
CASSFKQADTQYF
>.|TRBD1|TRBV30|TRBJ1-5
TGTGCCTGGAGTGTAAAAAATAGGGACAGGGGAAGAGGGAGCCAGCCCCAGCATTTT
CAWSVKNRDRGRGSQPQHF
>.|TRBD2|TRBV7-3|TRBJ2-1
TGTGCCAGCAGCCCGACTAGCGGGAGGGCAGTTGAGCAGTTCTTC
CASSPTSGRAVEQFF
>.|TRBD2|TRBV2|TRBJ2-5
TGTGCCAGCAGTGAGGAGCGGGATTACCCAGAGACCCAGTACTTC
CASSEERDYPETQYF
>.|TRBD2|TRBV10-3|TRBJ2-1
TGTGCCATCAGTGAGGGGACTAGCGGGACTTTAAATGAGCAGTTCTTC
CAISEGTSGTLNEQFF
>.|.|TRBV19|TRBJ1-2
TGTGCCAGTAGTATAAGGGGGGGCACACGCGCTAACTATGGCTACACCTTC
CASSIRGGTRANYGYTF
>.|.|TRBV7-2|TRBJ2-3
TGTGCCAGCAGTTTTAGCGGAACTAGCACAGATACGCAGTATTTT
CASSFSGTSTDTQYF
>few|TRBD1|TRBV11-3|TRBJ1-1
TGTGCCAGCAGACTGACGACAGGGACTGAAGCTTTCTTT
CASRLTTGTEAFF
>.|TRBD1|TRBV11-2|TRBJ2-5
TGTGCCAGCAGCCGGGACAGAGAAGAGACCCAGTACTTC
CASSRDREETQYF
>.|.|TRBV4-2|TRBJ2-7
TGTGCCAGCAGCCAAGACATTACGGGAGCCTACGAGCAGTACTTC
CASSQDITGAYEQYF
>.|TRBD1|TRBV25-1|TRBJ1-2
TGTGCCAGCAGTGACAGGGGGCAAGGGGGCTACACCTTC
CASSDRGQGGYTF
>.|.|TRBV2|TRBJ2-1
TGTGCCAGCATTCGGCAGGGCCCCTACAATGAGCAGTTCTTC
CASIRQGPYNEQFF
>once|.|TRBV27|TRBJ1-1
TGTGCCAGCAGTTTAAGTAGGCGGGACACTGAAGCTTTCTTT
CASSLSRRDTEAFF
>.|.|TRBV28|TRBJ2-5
TGTGCCAGCAGCCTAGAGGAATTGGCCGGGGAGCAGTACTTC
CASSLEELAGEQYF
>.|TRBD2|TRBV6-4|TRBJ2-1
TGTGCCAGCAGCTCGACTAGCGGGAGATATAATGAGCAGTTCTTC
CASSSTSGRYNEQFF
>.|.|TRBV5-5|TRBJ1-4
TGTGCCAGCAGCTTGCGCGTAGCTAATGAAAAACTGTTTTTT
CASSLRVANEKLFF
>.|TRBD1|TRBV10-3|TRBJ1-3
TGTGCCATCAGAGCCCGACAGGGGAGCTCTGGAAACACCATATATTTT
CAIRARQGSSGNTIYF
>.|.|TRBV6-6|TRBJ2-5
TGTGCCAGCAGTTACCGGGGAGGAGAGACCCAGTACTTC
CASSYRGGETQYF
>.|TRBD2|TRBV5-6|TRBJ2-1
TGTGCCAGCAGCTTGTCAACTAGCGGGGTATACAATGAGCAGTTCTTC
CASSLSTSGVYNEQFF
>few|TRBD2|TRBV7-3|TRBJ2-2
TGTGCCAGCAGTAAAGCGGGAGGGAACACCGGGGAGCTGTTTTTT
CASSKAGGNTGELFF
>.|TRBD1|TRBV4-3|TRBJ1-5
TGCGCCAGCAGCCAGGACGTCACAGGGGTGTTGGATCAGCCCCAGCATTTT
CASSQDVTGVLDQPQHF
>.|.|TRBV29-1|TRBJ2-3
TGCAGCGTTGTCCTTTTCCAGGGCAGCCCAGATACGCAGTATTTT
CSVVLFQGSPDTQYF
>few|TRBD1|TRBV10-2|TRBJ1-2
TGCGCCAGCAGTGATTTCACGGGACAGGGGACTCATGGCTACACCTTC
CASSDFTGQGTHGYTF
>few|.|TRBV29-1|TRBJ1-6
TGCAGCGTTCAATCGGTTCCTAATTCACCCCTCCACTTT
CSVQSVPNSPLHF
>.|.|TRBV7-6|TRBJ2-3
TGTGCCAGCAGCTTAGGGCCGGGGACAGATACGCAGTATTTT
CASSLGPGTDTQYF
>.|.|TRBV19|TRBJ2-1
TGTGCCAGTAACAGGAGGGGGCCCTACAATGAGCAGTTCTTC
CASNRRGPYNEQFF
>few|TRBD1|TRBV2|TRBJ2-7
TGTGCCAGCGCGACCGGGACAGGGGGCGAGCAGTACTTC
CASATGTGGEQYF
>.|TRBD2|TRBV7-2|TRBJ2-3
TGTGCCAGCAGCTTAGGACTAGCCCCGAATACGCAGTATTTT
CASSLGLAPNTQYF
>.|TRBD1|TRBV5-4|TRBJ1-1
TGTGCCAGCAGCTATAAATTATCCGGGACAGGGGTTCGAGCTTTCTTT
CASSYKLSGTGVRAFF
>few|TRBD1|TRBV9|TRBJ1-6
TGTGCCAGCAGCGTAGGACAGGGGAGTAATTCACCCCTCCACTTT
CASSVGQGSNSPLHF
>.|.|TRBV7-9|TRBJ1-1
TGTGCCAGCAGCTTACAGCGGGACACTGAAGCTTTCTTT
CASSLQRDTEAFF
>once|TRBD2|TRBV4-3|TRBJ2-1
TGCGCCAGCAGCCAAGAAGGGCGGGGGACCTACAATGAGCAGTTCTTC
CASSQEGRGTYNEQFF
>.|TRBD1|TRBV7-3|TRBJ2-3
TGTGCCAGCAGCTTAGGACAGGGGGTGGATACGCAGTATTTT
CASSLGQGVDTQYF
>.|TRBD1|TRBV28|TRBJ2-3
TGTGCCAGCAGTACAGGGGGCACAGATACGCAGTATTTT
CASSTGGTDTQYF
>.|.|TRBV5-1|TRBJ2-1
TGCGCCAGCAGCTCCATGGGGACAACTAACAATGAGCAGTTCTTC
CASSSMGTTNNEQFF
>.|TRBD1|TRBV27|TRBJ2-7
TGTGCCAGCAGTTTTTCCGGACAGGGCGCCTACGAGCAGTACTTC
CASSFSGQGAYEQYF
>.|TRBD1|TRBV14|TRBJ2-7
TGTGCCAGCAGCCCCGGACAGGGCGCCTACGAGCAGTACTTC
CASSPGQGAYEQYF